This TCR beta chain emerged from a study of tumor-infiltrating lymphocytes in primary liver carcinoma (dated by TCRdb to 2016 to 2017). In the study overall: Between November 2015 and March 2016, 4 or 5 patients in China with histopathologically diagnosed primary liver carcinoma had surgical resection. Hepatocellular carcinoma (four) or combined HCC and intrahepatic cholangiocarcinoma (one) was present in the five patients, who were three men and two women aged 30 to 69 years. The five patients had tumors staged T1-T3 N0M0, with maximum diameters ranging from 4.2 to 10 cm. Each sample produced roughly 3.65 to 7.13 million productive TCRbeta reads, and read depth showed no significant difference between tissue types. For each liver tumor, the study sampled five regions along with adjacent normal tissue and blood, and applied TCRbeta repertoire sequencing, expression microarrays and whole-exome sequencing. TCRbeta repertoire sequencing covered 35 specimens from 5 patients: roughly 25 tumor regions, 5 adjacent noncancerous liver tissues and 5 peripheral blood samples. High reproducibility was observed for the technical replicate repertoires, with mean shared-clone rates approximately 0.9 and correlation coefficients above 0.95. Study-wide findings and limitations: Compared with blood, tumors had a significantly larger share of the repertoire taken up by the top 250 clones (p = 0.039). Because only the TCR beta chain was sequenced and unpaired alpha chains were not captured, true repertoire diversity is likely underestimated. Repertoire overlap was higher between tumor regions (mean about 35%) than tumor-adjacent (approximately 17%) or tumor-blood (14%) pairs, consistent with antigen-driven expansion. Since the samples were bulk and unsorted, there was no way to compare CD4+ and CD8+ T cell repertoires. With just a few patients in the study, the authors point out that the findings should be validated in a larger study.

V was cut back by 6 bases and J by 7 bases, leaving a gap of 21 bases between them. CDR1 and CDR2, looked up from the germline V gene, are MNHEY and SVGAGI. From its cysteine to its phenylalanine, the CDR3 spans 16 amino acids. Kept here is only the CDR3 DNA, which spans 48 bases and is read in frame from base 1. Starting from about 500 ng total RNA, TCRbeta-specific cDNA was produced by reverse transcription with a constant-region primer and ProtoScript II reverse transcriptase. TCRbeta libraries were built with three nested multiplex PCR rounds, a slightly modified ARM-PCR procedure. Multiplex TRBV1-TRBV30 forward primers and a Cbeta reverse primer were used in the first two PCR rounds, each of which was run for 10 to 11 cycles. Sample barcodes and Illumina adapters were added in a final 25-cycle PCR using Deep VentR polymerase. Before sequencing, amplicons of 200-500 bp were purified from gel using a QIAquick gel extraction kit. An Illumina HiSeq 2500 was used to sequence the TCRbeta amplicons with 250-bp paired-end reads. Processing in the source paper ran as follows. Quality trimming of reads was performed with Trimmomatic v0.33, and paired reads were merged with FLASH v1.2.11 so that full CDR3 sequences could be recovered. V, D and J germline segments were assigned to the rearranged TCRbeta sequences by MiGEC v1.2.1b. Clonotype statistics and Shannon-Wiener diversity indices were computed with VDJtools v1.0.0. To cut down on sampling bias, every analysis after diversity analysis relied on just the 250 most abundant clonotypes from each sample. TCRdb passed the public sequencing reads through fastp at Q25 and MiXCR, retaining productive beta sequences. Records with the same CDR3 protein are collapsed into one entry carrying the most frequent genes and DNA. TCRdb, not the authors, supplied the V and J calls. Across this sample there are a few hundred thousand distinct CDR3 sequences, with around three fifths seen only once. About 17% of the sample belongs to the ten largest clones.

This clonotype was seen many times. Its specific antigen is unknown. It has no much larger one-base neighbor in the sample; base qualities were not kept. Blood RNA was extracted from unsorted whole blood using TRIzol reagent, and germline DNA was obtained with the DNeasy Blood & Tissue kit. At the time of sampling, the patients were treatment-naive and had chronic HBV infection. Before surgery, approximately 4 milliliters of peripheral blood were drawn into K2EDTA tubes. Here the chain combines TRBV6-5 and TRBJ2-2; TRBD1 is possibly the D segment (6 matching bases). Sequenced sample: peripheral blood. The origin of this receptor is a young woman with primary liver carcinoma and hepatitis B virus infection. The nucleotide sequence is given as TGTGCCAGCAGCCCGCTCCCAGGGGCCGCATTCGGGGAGCTGTTTTTT. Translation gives CASSPLPGAAFGELFF.